This T cell receptor beta chain appears in the sequencing data of a study of T cell responses to AZD1222 COVID-19 vaccine. Assay: immunoSEQ multiplex PCR; the TCRdb copy retains only in-frame clones and omits some. The table lists 150,000 to 250,000 clones, 80% to 95% of them singletons, with around 1% in the top ten. This CDR3 has 14 residues. Deletions cut 5 bases from V and 0 bases from J, with 7 bases between. Looked up from germline, CDR1 is MNHEY and CDR2 is SVGEGT. The origin of this receptor is an adult who received the AZD1222 COVID-19 vaccine. The sample here was peripheral blood, taken 28 days after the second AZD1222 dose. The V call is TRBV6-2 or TRBV6-3, the J call TRBJ1-4; D unclear. DNA for the CDR3: TGTGCCAGCAGTGTGGACTCAACTAATGAAAAACTGTTTTTT. Translating gives CASSVDSTNEKLFF.